These T cell receptor beta chains were read from a single sample in a study of shared clonotypes between healthy human individuals. Profiled with immunoSEQ multiplex PCR; TCRdb holds only in-frame clones, not every one. The repertoire includes around 2.3 million clones, 90% to 96% of them detected once, and roughly 0.13% sits in the top ten. The sequencing sample was made of naive CD4+ T cells sorted from blood. These receptors were obtained from a man younger than 30 in good health. Both conserved end residues are part of each CDR3. D genes are given only for firm matches. Part of the rows lack a size; the others show once, few, many or a class for expanded clones.

j_gene | d_gene | abundance | v_gene | CDR3nt | CDR3aa
TRBJ1-5 | TRBD1 | . | TRBV19 | TGTGCCAGTAGCTCTCAAACAGGGGGGGGTCAGCCCCAGCATTTT | CASSSQTGGGQPQHF
TRBJ2-5 | . | . | TRBV5-1 | TGCGCCAGCAGCTTACAGGGTGGAGGGGAGACCCAGTACTTC | CASSLQGGGETQYF
TRBJ2-7 | . | . | TRBV10-3 | TGTGCCATCAGTCCGACTTTCACTAGCGAGCAGTACTTC | CAISPTFTSEQYF
TRBJ2-2 | TRBD2 | . | TRBV2 | TGTGCCAGCAGTGCAACTAGCGGGATTTTGAGAGCCGGGGAGCTGTTTTTT | CASSATSGILRAGELFF
TRBJ1-2 | . | . | TRBV5-4 | TGTGCCAGCAGCTCAGGGGTAGCTAACTATGGCTACACCTTC | CASSSGVANYGYTF
TRBJ2-2 | . | . | TRBV6-1 | TGTGCCAGCAGTCCCCGGGCGAACACCGGGGAGCTGTTTTTT | CASSPRANTGELFF
TRBJ1-1 | TRBD1 | . | TRBV30 | TGTGCCTGGAGTGTCAGGGGACAGAGGGAGGCATCTGAAGCTTTCTTT | CAWSVRGQREASEAFF
TRBJ2-7 | . | . | TRBV15 | TGTGCCACCAGCAGAGATCATTTAAAAGCCTACGAGCAGTACTTC | CATSRDHLKAYEQYF
TRBJ2-7 | . | . | TRBV7-2 | TGTGCCAGCAGCCAGGTCATCGGCAGGTCCTACGAGCAGTACTTC | CASSQVIGRSYEQYF
TRBJ1-4 | . | . | TRBV4-1 | TGCGCCAGCAGCCAAGTCAGGGAGGGAGAAAAACTGTTTTTT | CASSQVREGEKLFF
TRBJ1-5 | . | . | TRBV7-2 | TGTGCCAGCAGCTTAGGAATAGGTCAACAGCCCCAGCATTTT | CASSLGIGQQPQHF
TRBJ1-1 | . | . | TRBV6-6 | TGTGCCAGCAGTTACGCGGAAAACACTGAAGCTTTCTTT | CASSYAENTEAFF
TRBJ1-1 | . | few | TRBV19 | TGTGCCAGTAGTATAGAGGTGAACACTGAAGCTTTCTTT | CASSIEVNTEAFF
TRBJ1-3 | . | . | TRBV5-6 | TGTGCCAGCAGCCTAGGACTGGGGGGAAACACCATATATTTT | CASSLGLGGNTIYF
TRBJ2-7 | . | . | TRBV6-4 | TGTGCCAGCAGTGAAGGGCCAGGGAGCCAGTACGAGCAGTACTTC | CASSEGPGSQYEQYF
TRBJ1-5 | TRBD1 | . | TRBV27 | TGTGCCAGCAGTCCGGGGACAGGTAGCAATCAGCCCCAGCATTTT | CASSPGTGSNQPQHF
TRBJ2-7 | TRBD1 | . | TRBV5-1 | TGCGCCAGCAGCTCGGGACAGGGATACTACGAGCAGTACTTC | CASSSGQGYYEQYF
TRBJ1-1 | . | . | TRBV7-2 | TGTGCCAGCAGCTTGCAGGACAACACTGAAGCTTTCTTT | CASSLQDNTEAFF
TRBJ1-2 | TRBD1 | . | TRBV7-3 | TGTGCCAGCAGCCCGTCGACAGGGTCGGGCGGCTACACCTTC | CASSPSTGSGGYTF
TRBJ1-6 | . | . | TRBV11-2 | TGTGCCAGCAGCTTAGATCCGCAGGCACGAAATTCACCCCTCCACTTT | CASSLDPQARNSPLHF
TRBJ2-3 | TRBD2 | . | TRBV5-4 | TGTGCCAGCAGTTCTGGACTAGCGGGGTTAGATACGCAGTATTTT | CASSSGLAGLDTQYF
TRBJ1-5 | TRBD1 | once | TRBV6-5 | TGTGCCAGCAGTCCCTTACAGGGGAATCAGCCCCAGCATTTT | CASSPLQGNQPQHF
TRBJ1-1 | . | . | TRBV14 | TGTGCCAGCAGCTCTTTCAGGGGATCGACTGAAGCTTTCTTT | CASSSFRGSTEAFF
TRBJ2-2 | TRBD2 | . | TRBV2 | TGTGCCAGCAGTGAGGAAGCGGGAGTCACCGGGGAGCTGTTTTTT | CASSEEAGVTGELFF
TRBJ2-1 | . | . | TRBV7-2 | TGTGCCAGCAGCTTCCAGGGTTATGAGCAGTTCTTC | CASSFQGYEQFF
TRBJ2-7 | TRBD2 | . | TRBV19 | TGTGCCAGTACCCCCGAAGCGGGGACCTACGAGCAGTACTTC | CASTPEAGTYEQYF
TRBJ1-1 | . | . | TRBV7-3 | TGTGCCAGCAGCTTGAGCCCGGGGAACACTGAAGCTTTCTTT | CASSLSPGNTEAFF
TRBJ2-1 | TRBD2 | once | TRBV30 | TGTGCCTGGAGTGTACGGACTAGCGGGACCCACAATGAGCAGTTCTTC | CAWSVRTSGTHNEQFF
TRBJ2-2 | . | . | TRBV30 | TGTGCCTGGAGTCCGGACACAACCGGGGAGCTGTTTTTT | CAWSPDTTGELFF
TRBJ1-1 | . | once | TRBV5-1 | TGCGCCAGCAGCTTCGACTCGAACACTGAAGCTTTCTTT | CASSFDSNTEAFF
TRBJ2-1 | TRBD2 | . | TRBV5-1 | TGCGCCAGCAGCTTGGCGGGGGGATTGTACAATGAGCAGTTCTTC | CASSLAGGLYNEQFF
TRBJ2-1 | . | once | TRBV30 | TGTGCCTGGAGTGTAGGAGGAACCTACAATGAGCAGTTCTTC | CAWSVGGTYNEQFF
TRBJ1-2 | TRBD1 | . | TRBV15 | TGTGCCACCAGCAGGGGACAGCTTAGCGTCTATGGCTACACCTTC | CATSRGQLSVYGYTF
TRBJ2-7 | TRBD1 | . | TRBV18 | TGTGCCAGCTCACCCCTACCGGGACAGGGAAGATACGAGCAGTACTTC | CASSPLPGQGRYEQYF
TRBJ2-7 | TRBD2 | . | TRBV18 | TGTGCCAGCTCACAAGGGACTAGCGGGAGTTTCTCCTACGAGCAGTACTTC | CASSQGTSGSFSYEQYF
TRBJ1-1 | TRBD1 | . | TRBV4-1 | TGCGCCAGCACCCAGGGGACAGCGAACACTGAAGCTTTCTTT | CASTQGTANTEAFF
TRBJ1-3 | TRBD1 | . | TRBV5-5 | TGTGCCAGCAGCCGGACAGGGGGCGACAACACCATATATTTT | CASSRTGGDNTIYF
TRBJ2-6 | TRBD1 | . | TRBV4-1 | TGCGCCAGCAGCCAAGGATTTCAGGGGGCGCTTGGGGCCAACGTCCTGACTTTC | CASSQGFQGALGANVLTF